This T cell receptor (beta chain) was obtained from a study of blood T cell repertoires in COVID-19. V lost 8 bases to trimming and J lost 7 bases, with 15 bases between them. From germline, CDR1 is SEHNR and CDR2 FQNEAQ (reference sequence). The CDR3 runs to 13 residues. Clones were read by immunoSEQ multiplex PCR, and TCRdb kept only the in-frame ones, dropping some. The sample lists approximately 220,000 clones, 81% occurring once. The sequenced sample consisted of peripheral blood. The gene calls are TRBV7-9 and TRBJ1-5; tentatively, D is TRBD1 (5 bases). The sequence was collected from a woman older than 75 with acute or convalescent COVID-19. The CDR3 here is CASQQATGQPQHF. The CDR3 DNA follows: TGTGCCAGCCAACAGGCCACCGGGCAGCCCCAGCATTTT.